Following are 25 T cell receptor beta chains from one sample sequenced in a study of cytomegalovirus exposure and HLA in healthy donors (dated by TCRdb to about 2017). Libraries were prepared through the immunoSEQ multiplex PCR assay. For the multiplex PCR, a mixture combining 60 forward primers for TCR Vbeta segments and 13 reverse primers for TCR Jbeta segments was used. TCRdb re-hosts the immuneACCESS table, in-frame sequences only. Its copies lack some clones; in the studies checked, an unresolved V gene accounts for under half of them, and the cause for the rest is not known. The sample has about 98,000 clones on record, about four fifths of them singletons. The ten largest clonotypes hold 9.5% to 13% of the sample. Material: PBMCs. The receptor set was obtained from a man aged 18 to 35 in good health and CMV-seropositive.

The gene calls are TRBV28 and TRBJ2-1, with a possible D match to TRBD2 (6 bases). V was pared by 6 bases and J by 5 bases, with 23 bases between. The CDR3 spans 17 residues. Germline assignment: CDR1 MDHEN and CDR2 SYDVKM. The CDR3, as DNA: TGTGCCAGCAGCCGGGGGAAAAGCGGATCTATTAACAATGAGCAGTTCTTC. Translating it yields CASSRGKSGSINNEQFF.

This chain joins TRBV7-9 and TRBJ2-7; 11 nucleotides match TRBD2. CDR1 is SEHNR, CDR2 FQNEAQ, per germline (reference sequence). V lost 2 bases, J lost 3 bases, and 3 bases stayed unmatched. This CDR3 comprises 15 residues. CDR3 amino acids: CASSLSGTSGYEQYF. DNA for the CDR3: TGTGCCAGCAGCTTATCTGGGACTAGCGGCTACGAGCAGTACTTC. The whole variable domain, filled in from reference TRBV7-9 and TRBJ2-7, reads DTGVSQNPRHKITKRGQNVTFRCDPISEHNRLYWYRQTLGQGPEFLTYFQNEAQLEKSRLLSDRFSAERPKGSFSTLEIQRTEQGDSAMYLCASSLSGTSGYEQYFGPGTRLTVT.

V is TRBV5-1 and J is TRBJ1-3; perhaps TRBD1 as D (5 bases). Germline CDR1 reads SGHRS; CDR2 reads YFSETQ. This CDR3 is built from 18 residues. V lost 0 bases, J lost 3 bases, and 19 bases lay in between. The CDR3 sequence is CASSLAGRQKVGGNTIYF. CDR3 sequence (DNA): TGCGCCAGCAGCTTGGCCGGGAGACAGAAGGTCGGTGGAAACACCATATATTTT.

V usage is TRBV4-1 and J usage is TRBJ2-2; D not resolved. Germline V gene lookup returns CDR1 MGHRA and CDR2 YSYEKL. The CDR3 is 12 amino acids. V lost 2 bases and J lost 6, with 4 bases in between. The CDR3 here is CASSQLPGELFF. DNA for the CDR3: TGCGCCAGCAGCCAACTCCCCGGGGAGCTGTTTTTT.

This rearrangement joins TRBV30 to TRBJ1-1; 7 bases are shared with TRBD1. CDR1 is GTSNPN, CDR2 SVGIG, per germline (reference sequence). The CDR3 loop spans 13 amino acids. Germline trimming cut 5 bases from V and 1 base from J; bases unmatched to any gene: 4. CDR3 nucleotide sequence: TGTGCCTGGGGGTGGACAGGGAACACTGAAGCTTTCTTT. This translates into CAWGWTGNTEAFF.

The CDR3 reads CASRETGELFF. The CDR3 region has the DNA TGCGCCAGCAGAGAGACCGGGGAGCTGTTTTTT. This chain joins TRBV4-1 and TRBJ2-2; D is unresolved. Trimming removed 6 bases from V and 5 bases from J, with 4 bases in between. Per germline, CDR1 MGHRA and CDR2 YSYEKL. CDR3 length equals 11 residues.

The V call is TRBV4-1, the J call TRBJ2-5, with D perhaps TRBD2 (6 bases). Trimming pared 3 bases from V and 7 bases from J, leaving 18 bases between. From germline, CDR1 is MGHRA and CDR2 YSYEKL. This CDR3 is built from 15 residues. The CDR3 sequence is CASSQVGGSFPTQYF. The DNA of the CDR3 is TGCGCCAGCAGCCAGGTGGGGGGATCATTCCCGACCCAGTACTTC.

The chain combines TRBV13 with TRBJ2-1, with 12 bases lining up with TRBD1. The germline V gene encodes CDR1 PRHDT and CDR2 FYEKMQ (reference sequence). There are 17 residues in the CDR3. V shed 5 bases and J 6 bases; nucleotides not matched to a gene: 11. CDR3 DNA sequence: TGTGCCAGCAGCAGGGGACAGGGGGCGCGTCCGGCCAATGAGCAGTTCTTC. Translating gives CASSRGQGARPANEQFF.

This chain links TRBV2 with TRBJ2-7, with 7 bases that match TRBD1. Germline loops: CDR1 SNHLY, CDR2 FYNNEI. The CDR3 loop spans 13 amino acids. J was trimmed by 3 bases and V by 8 bases; bases with no gene match: 7. CDR3 region: CASARTGVYEQYF. The DNA of the CDR3 is TGTGCCAGCGCACGGACAGGAGTCTACGAGCAGTACTTC.

This clone has a handful of counts. The chain recombines TRBV7-3 with TRBJ2-5; D might be TRBD1 (6 bases). This CDR3 contains 12 residues. Germline CDR1 SGHTA, CDR2 FQGTGA. Trimming shortened V by 11 bases and J by 12 bases, and 22 bases separated the two germline ends. CDR3 sequence reads: CAGLIFPGTKYF. As DNA, the CDR3 is TGTGCCGGTCTAATATTCCCCGGGACAAAGTACTTC.

V is TRBV6-5 and J is TRBJ1-1, with unresolved D. Germline CDR1 reads MNHEY; CDR2 reads SVGAGI. Trimming removed 7 bases at V and 6 bases at J, with 15 bases between. This CDR3 spans 13 amino acids. The CDR3 DNA follows: TGTGCCAGCACTATGCGGCCCTCCTCTGAAGCTTTCTTT. Amino acids: CASTMRPSSEAFF.

The CDR3 sequence: CAWSRDDGYTF. In DNA, the CDR3 is TGTGCCTGGTCTCGGGATGATGGCTACACCTTC. The chain carries TRBV30 and TRBJ1-2; D gene ambiguous. The CDR3 has 11 amino acids. Germline loops: CDR1 GTSNPN, CDR2 SVGIG (reference sequence). The germline V and J ends were trimmed by 5 bases and 6 bases, with 10 bases remaining between them. Full variable domain (outside the CDR3, taken from reference TRBV30 and TRBJ1-2): SQTIHQWPATLVQPVGSPLSLECTVEGTSNPNLYWYRQAAGRGLQLLFYSVGIGQISSEVPQNLSASRPQDRQFILSSKKLLLSDSGFYLCAWSRDDGYTFGSGTRLTVV.

This clone showed up just once. V gene TRBV5-6 combines with J gene TRBJ2-1; 10 bases line up with TRBD1. The CDR3 covers 15 residues. J lost 4 bases, V lost 0 bases, and 1 base had no gene match. The germline CDR1 and CDR2 sequences are SGHDT and YYEEEE. The CDR3 region is CASSLGQGAYNEQFF. As DNA, the CDR3 is TGTGCCAGCAGCTTGGGACAGGGGGCTTACAATGAGCAGTTCTTC.

The chain joins TRBV7-3 to TRBJ1-4; 9 bases agree with TRBD1. The CDR3 covers 13 residues. Germline V gene lookup returns CDR1 SGHTA and CDR2 FQGTGA. Trimming cost V 5 bases and J 7 bases; bases outside gene matches: 2. The CDR3 reads CASSKGQGEKLFF. The CDR3 nucleotides read TGTGCCAGCAGCAAGGGACAGGGTGAAAAACTGTTTTTT.

The chain combines TRBV11-2 with TRBJ2-7; 11 bases align to TRBD2. The J segment lost 3 bases and the V segment lost 3 bases, leaving 1 base of the junction unmatched. Germline V gene data show CDR1 as SGHAT and CDR2 as FQNNGV. CDR3 length: 14 amino acids. CDR3 region: CASSFGTSGYEQYF. CDR3 nucleotide sequence: TGTGCCAGCAGCTTCGGGACTAGCGGCTACGAGCAGTACTTC.

The chain recombines TRBV7-9 with TRBJ2-6, with TRBD1 identical over 12 bases. CDR1 and CDR2 (germline): SEHNR, FQNEAQ (reference sequence). Trimming took 0 bases from V and 4 from J; bases not matched to a gene: 4. This CDR3 comprises 18 residues. As DNA, the CDR3 is TGTGCCAGCAGCTTAGCGTCGGGACAGGGGGCCGGGGCCAACGTCCTGACTTTC. It translates to CASSLASGQGAGANVLTF.

This clone came up once. This chain joins TRBV7-2 and TRBJ1-5; D is perhaps TRBD1 (5 bases). Trimming took off 0 bases at V and 1 base at J, with 7 bases between the two ends. Germline-derived CDR1 and CDR2 are SGHTA and FQGNSA. This CDR3 has 15 amino acids. CDR3 protein: CASSLAGQSNQPQHF. As DNA, the CDR3 is TGTGCCAGCAGCTTAGCGGGGCAAAGCAATCAGCCCCAGCATTTT. The whole variable domain, filled in from reference TRBV7-2 and TRBJ1-5, reads GAGVSQSPSNKVTEKGKDVELRCDPISGHTALYWYRQSLGQGLEFLIYFQGNSAPDKSGLPSDRFSAERTGGSVSTLTIQRTQQEDSAVYLCASSLAGQSNQPQHFGDGTRLSIL.

This chain joins TRBV28 and TRBJ2-7; 7 positions agree with TRBD1. The germline V gene has CDR1 MDHEN and CDR2 SYDVKM. The CDR3 has 14 amino acids. Trimming at V came to 7 bases and at J to 4 bases, leaving 10 bases not matched to a gene. The CDR3 reads CASTLLQGSYEQYF. CDR3 in DNA: TGTGCCAGCACCCTACTACAGGGGAGTTACGAGCAGTACTTC.

This clone was found once. The rearrangement uses TRBV19 and TRBJ2-4; TRBD1 agrees at 7 bases. The germline gives CDR1 LNHDA, CDR2 SQIVND (reference sequence). There are 13 residues in the CDR3. V was pared by 8 bases and J by 2 bases, with 3 bases of the junction left unmatched. CDR3 loop: CASEGQPKNIQYF. The CDR3 region has the DNA TGTGCCAGTGAGGGACAGCCCAAAAACATTCAGTACTTC. Variable domain in full (rest from reference TRBV19 and TRBJ2-4): DGGITQSPKYLFRKEGQNVTLSCEQNLNHDAMYWYRQDPGQGLRLIYYSQIVNDFQKGDIAEGYSVSREKKESFPLTVTSAQKNPTAFYLCASEGQPKNIQYFGAGTRLSVL.

The CDR3 loop is CASSQVAGTLGRELFF. In DNA, the CDR3 is TGCGCCAGCAGCCAAGTCGCCGGGACTCTGGGCCGGGAGCTGTTTTTT. The rearrangement uses TRBV4-1 and TRBJ2-2, with D perhaps TRBD2 (6 bases). CDR1 MGHRA and CDR2 YSYEKL come from the germline V gene. Trimming took off 1 base at V and 9 bases at J, with 18 bases between the two ends. CDR3 size: 16 residues.

The chain carries TRBV19 and TRBJ2-7, with a tentative D call TRBD2 (5 bases). Looked up from germline, CDR1 is LNHDA and CDR2 is SQIVND (reference sequence). Trimming stripped 8 bases from V and 6 bases from J, with 14 bases between. The length of the CDR3 is 12 residues. The CDR3 region has the DNA TGTGCCAGTGGCGGGCCACTTTCCGAGCAGTACTTC. Protein product: CASGGPLSEQYF. The variable domain in full, completed from reference TRBV19 and TRBJ2-7, reads DGGITQSPKYLFRKEGQNVTLSCEQNLNHDAMYWYRQDPGQGLRLIYYSQIVNDFQKGDIAEGYSVSREKKESFPLTVTSAQKNPTAFYLCASGGPLSEQYFGPGTRLTVT.

The genes are TRBV6-4 and TRBJ2-2, with TRBD2 matching 7 bases. The germline gives CDR1 MRHNA, CDR2 SNTAGT. The CDR3 covers 15 residues. With V trimmed by 5 bases and J by 5 bases, 8 bases remained unmatched. For the CDR3, the DNA is TGTGCCAGCAGTTTGAACGGGGGGAGGACCGGGGAGCTGTTTTTT. This translates into CASSLNGGRTGELFF.

This chain uses TRBV9 with TRBJ2-7, with 10 bases identical to TRBD2. Per the germline V gene, CDR1 is SGDLS and CDR2 is YYNGEE. CDR3 length equals 15 residues. Trimming removed 5 bases from V and 0 bases from J; junction bases left unmatched: 5. CDR3 in amino acids: CASSDTSGDSYEQYF. DNA of the CDR3: TGTGCCAGCAGTGATACTAGCGGGGACTCCTACGAGCAGTACTTC.

V usage is TRBV4-2 and J usage is TRBJ2-2; TRBD2 might be the D (7 bases). This CDR3 is 16 amino acids long. CDR1 is LGHNA and CDR2 is YNFKEQ in the germline V gene. The V end lost 1 base, the J end lost 3 bases, and 12 bases lay between the germline ends. The CDR3 reads CASSQGGGGYTGELFF. CDR3 DNA sequence: TGTGCCAGCAGCCAAGGAGGCGGGGGCTACACCGGGGAGCTGTTTTTT.

This clone was detected a few times. The chain links TRBV6-1 to TRBJ1-2; perhaps TRBD1 as D (5 bases). Germline-derived CDR1 and CDR2 are MNHNS and SASEGT. The germline V and J ends were trimmed by 7 bases and 8 bases, with 14 bases remaining between them. This CDR3 has 12 amino acids. The chain's CDR3 is CASTRGEVGYTF. The DNA of the CDR3 is TGTGCCAGCACCCGGGGGGAGGTAGGCTACACCTTC.